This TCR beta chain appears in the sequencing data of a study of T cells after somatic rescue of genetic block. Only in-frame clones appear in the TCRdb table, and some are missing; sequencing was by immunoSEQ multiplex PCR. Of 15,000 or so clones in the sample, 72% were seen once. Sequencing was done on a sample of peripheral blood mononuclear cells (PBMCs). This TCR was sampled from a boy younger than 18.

CDR3 sequence: CASSFSGQGVNEQFF. In nucleotides, the CDR3 is TGCGCCAGCAGCTTCTCCGGACAGGGCGTCAATGAGCAGTTCTTC. This chain links TRBV5-1 with TRBJ2-1; 8 bases fit TRBD1. Germline CDR1 reads SGHRS; CDR2 reads YFSETQ. CDR3 length equals 15 residues. Trimming took 2 bases from V and 6 from J; bases not matched to a gene: 7.